The 17 T cell receptor beta chains listed next were all sequenced from one sample in a study of CD8+CD57+ T cells in acquired aplastic anemia. According to the study, genomic DNA was the template for TCR beta VDJ and CDR3 profiling. TCRdb redid the calling of the reads with MiXCR, one entry per CDR3 protein. In the table there are about 420,000 distinct CDR3 sequences, 65% to 80% of which are singletons. The sample taken for sequencing was sorted CD4+, CD8+, or CD8+CD57+ T cells (not recorded which) from PBMCs. The receptors shown here come from a human donor in good health, serving as a control.

In DNA form, the CDR3 reads TGCAGTGCTAGAGATTACGGTAGGACGAGCTCCTACGAGCAGTACTTC. Its translation: CSARDYGRTSSYEQYF. The chain links TRBV20-1 to TRBJ2-7, with no clear D. Germline-derived CDR1 and CDR2 are DFQATT and SNEGSKA (reference sequence). Trimming removed 0 bases at V and 0 bases at J, with 15 bases between. The CDR3 spans 16 residues.

Turning to this clonotype: One end of the junction varies from germline; a read error may be responsible. V and J are TRBV19 and TRBJ1-1, with 7 bases that match TRBD1. CDR1 is LNHDA and CDR2 is SQIVND in the germline V gene (reference sequence). The CDR3 is 16 residues long. For the CDR3, the DNA is TGTGCCAGTGGGACAGTAGAAACTAACTATAGCTCCACATCCTTTTTT. It yields the protein CASGTVETNYSSTSFF.

This CDR3 is CASSLETGLRTRYTF. CDR3 coding DNA: TGTGCCAGCAGCTTGGAGACAGGGCTGCGGACGCGGTACACCTTC. V is TRBV7-9 and J is TRBJ1-2, with 7 bases matching TRBD1. The CDR3 extends over 15 amino acids. Germline-derived CDR1 and CDR2 are SEHNR and FQNEAQ (reference sequence). V lost 3 bases and J lost 11; bases outside the gene matches: 15.

To note about this clonotype: It is unclear where the CDR3 begins or ends on the DNA, so no DNA is shown, and the CDR3 is as TCRdb lists it. The chain carries TRBV19 and TRBJ1-3; the table names TRBD1, a call not compared with the DNA. Germline CDR1 and CDR2: LNHDA and SQIVND (reference sequence). Inclusive of both ends, the CDR3 amounts to 16 amino acids. The CDR3 loop is CASTPRAAGTGYTFGF.

The chain couples TRBV2 to TRBJ1-6, with 9 bases aligning to TRBD1. CDR3 length equals 16 residues. The germline V gene encodes CDR1 SNHLY and CDR2 FYNNEI. V lost 3 bases to trimming and J lost 13 bases; unmatched junction nucleotides: 13. CDR3: CASSDRTGVQHWPLHF. In DNA form, the CDR3 reads TGTGCCAGCAGTGACCGGACAGGGGTGCAGCATTGGCCCCTCCACTTT.

On this clonotype itself: This CDR3 is missing its conserved last phenylalanine or tryptophan, likely due to a read error. The DNA is omitted, as the CDR3 cannot be located on it reliably, and the CDR3 follows TCRdb's listing. The V gene is TRBV19, the J gene TRBJ1-6; the table's D call of TRBD1 was not tested on the DNA. The CDR3 contains 15 residues when both ends are counted. Germline values: CDR1 LNHDA, CDR2 SQIVND (reference sequence). The CDR3 reads CASTPDGDNQPQHFG.

CDR3 sequence reads: CSAEPRGTDEKLFF. CDR3 nucleotides: TGCAGTGCTGAACCACGGGGCACGGATGAAAAACTGTTTTTT. The chain employs TRBV20-1 and TRBJ1-4; TRBD1 might be the D (5 bases). This CDR3 is 14 amino acids long. CDR1 is DFQATT and CDR2 is SNEGSKA in the germline V gene (reference sequence). V shed 5 bases and J shed 6 bases, with 16 bases lying between them.

This clonotype has only a few counts. The genes are TRBV15 and TRBJ1-4; TRBD1 matches 10 bases. CDR1 and CDR2 (germline): LNHNV, YYDKDF (reference sequence). The junction had 5 bases not matched to a gene; V was cut back by 4 bases and J by 6 bases. The CDR3 length is 15 residues. CDR3 DNA: TGTGCCACCAGCACCGGGACAGGGGCTGATGAAAAACTGTTTTTT. It translates to CATSTGTGADEKLFF.

This clonotype was seen at least ten times. V and J are TRBV7-2 and TRBJ2-3, with 9 positions matching TRBD2. CDR1 and CDR2 (germline): SGHTA, FQGNSA. The CDR3 spans 15 residues. V lost 8 bases, J lost 2 bases, and 8 bases stayed unmatched. For the CDR3, the DNA is TGTGCCAGCGGGACTAGCTTAACGGTCACAGATACGCAGTATTTT. This codes for CASGTSLTVTDTQYF.

Of note for this clonotype: A much more abundant neighbour one base away suggests this may be a read error. This chain uses TRBV5-1 with TRBJ1-1; 7 bases fit TRBD1. This CDR3 comprises 13 residues. CDR1 is SGHRS, CDR2 YFSETQ, per germline. CDR3 DNA sequence: TGCGCCAGCAGGAAAACAGGGGTCACTGGAGCTTTCTTT. It is translated as CASRKTGVTGAFF.

This clonotype was found once. The gene calls are TRBV24-1 and TRBJ1-3; D is unresolved. In germline, CDR1 is KGHDR, CDR2 SFDVKD. The CDR3 is made up of 15 amino acids. Between the trimmed V and J ends, which lost 8 bases and 0 bases, there was a span of 13 bases. CDR3 residues: CATKVTEHSGNTIYF. The CDR3 bases are TGTGCCACCAAAGTCACAGAGCACTCTGGAAACACCATATATTTT.

To note about this clonotype: Since no conserved phenylalanine or tryptophan closes the CDR3, a read error is the likely cause. It is unclear where the CDR3 begins or ends on the DNA, so no DNA is shown, and the CDR3 is as TCRdb lists it. V gene TRBV7-2 combines with J gene TRBJ2-6. The CDR3 has 14 amino acids, counting both end residues. CDR1 and CDR2 (germline): SGHTA, FQGNSA. CDR3 sequence: CASSRLERGNGDND.

The chain joins TRBV7-2 to TRBJ2-1, with TRBD2 matching over 7 bases. V dropped 5 bases and J dropped 10; count of bases not matched to a gene: 20. Germline lookup yields CDR1 SGHTA and CDR2 FQGNSA. This CDR3 has 17 residues. CDR3 nucleotide sequence: TGTGCCAGCAGCCTTCAAAGGGGACTAAACAGCGGCGAGGAGCAGTTCTTC. Protein: CASSLQRGLNSGEEQFF.

This clonotype is a singleton in its sample. The V gene is TRBV20-1, the J gene TRBJ2-7; 8 bases map to TRBD1. The CDR3 totals 13 residues. The V segment lost 6 bases and the J segment 1 base; nucleotides outside the gene matches: 5. Germline lookup yields CDR1 DFQATT and CDR2 SNEGSKA (reference sequence). The CDR3 bases are TGCAGTGCGGAAACAGGGGGGTCCTACGAGCAGTACTTC. Translated: CSAETGGSYEQYF.

This clonotype was observed once. The chain couples TRBV7-2 to TRBJ2-6; D is ambiguous. This CDR3 is built from 17 residues. V lost 5 bases and J lost 12, with 26 bases in between. Germline V CDR1 and CDR2: SGHTA, FQGNSA. CDR3 amino acids: CASSQKVLQNGNTVLTF. The DNA for the CDR3 is TGTGCCAGCAGCCAAAAGGTCTTACAGAACGGAAACACCGTCCTGACTTTC.

About this clonotype itself: A read error may account for a junction end that differs from germline. V gene TRBV11-2 combines with J gene TRBJ2-7; tentatively, D is TRBD1 (6 bases). Germline CDR1 reads SGHAT; CDR2 reads FQNNGV. CDR3 size: 14 residues. The CDR3 nucleotides read TGTGCCAGCACGCTCGGTTCAGGGGTCTACGTGCAGTACTTC. Its protein product is CASTLGSGVYVQYF.

This clonotype was recorded a few times. With a much larger clone just one base away, this may be a read error. This sequence joins TRBV19 and TRBJ2-3, with no clear D. CDR3 size: 13 residues. Germline CDR1 is LNHDA and CDR2 is SQIVND (reference sequence). Written as DNA, the CDR3 is TGTACCAGCGCCGGGCTCCGCACAGATACGCAGTATTTT. Its protein product is CTSAGLRTDTQYF.